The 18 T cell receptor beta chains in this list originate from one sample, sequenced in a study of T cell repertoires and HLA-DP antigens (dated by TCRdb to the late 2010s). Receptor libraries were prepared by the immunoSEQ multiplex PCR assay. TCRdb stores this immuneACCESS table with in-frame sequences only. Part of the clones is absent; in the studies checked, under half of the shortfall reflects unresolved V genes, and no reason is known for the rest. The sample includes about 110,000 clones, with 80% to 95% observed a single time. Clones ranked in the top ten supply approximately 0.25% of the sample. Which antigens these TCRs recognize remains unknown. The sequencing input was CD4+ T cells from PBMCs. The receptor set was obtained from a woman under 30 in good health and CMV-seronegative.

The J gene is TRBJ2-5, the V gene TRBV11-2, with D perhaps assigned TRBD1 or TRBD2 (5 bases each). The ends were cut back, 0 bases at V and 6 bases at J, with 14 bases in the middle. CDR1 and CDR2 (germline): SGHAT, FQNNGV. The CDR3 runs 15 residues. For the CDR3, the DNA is TGTGCCAGCAGCTTAGATAGGGCAGGGAGACAGACCCAGTACTTC. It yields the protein CASSLDRAGRQTQYF.

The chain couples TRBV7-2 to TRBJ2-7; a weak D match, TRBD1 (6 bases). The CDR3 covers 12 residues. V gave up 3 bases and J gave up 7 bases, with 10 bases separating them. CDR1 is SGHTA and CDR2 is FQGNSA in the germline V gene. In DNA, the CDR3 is TGTGCCAGCAGCTTCCCAGGGGTAGAGCAGTACTTC. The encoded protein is CASSFPGVEQYF.

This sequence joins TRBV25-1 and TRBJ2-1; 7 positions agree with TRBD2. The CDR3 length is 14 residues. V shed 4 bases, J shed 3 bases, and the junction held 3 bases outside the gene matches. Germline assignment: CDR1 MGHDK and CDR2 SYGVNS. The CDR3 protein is CASSGPGGYNEQFF. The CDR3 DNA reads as TGTGCCAGCAGTGGTCCGGGAGGCTACAATGAGCAGTTCTTC.

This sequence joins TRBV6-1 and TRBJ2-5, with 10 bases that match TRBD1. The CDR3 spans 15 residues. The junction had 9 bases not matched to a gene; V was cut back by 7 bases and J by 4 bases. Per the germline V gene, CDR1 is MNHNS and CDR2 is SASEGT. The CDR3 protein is CASTRQGAGLETQYF. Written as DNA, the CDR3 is TGTGCCAGCACCCGACAGGGGGCAGGACTAGAGACCCAGTACTTC.

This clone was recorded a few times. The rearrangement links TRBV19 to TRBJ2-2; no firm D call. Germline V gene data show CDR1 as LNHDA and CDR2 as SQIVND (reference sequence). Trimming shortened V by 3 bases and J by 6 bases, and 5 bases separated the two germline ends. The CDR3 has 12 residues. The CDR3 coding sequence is TGTGCCAGTAGTATCCGCGCCGGGGAGCTGTTTTTT. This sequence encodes CASSIRAGELFF.

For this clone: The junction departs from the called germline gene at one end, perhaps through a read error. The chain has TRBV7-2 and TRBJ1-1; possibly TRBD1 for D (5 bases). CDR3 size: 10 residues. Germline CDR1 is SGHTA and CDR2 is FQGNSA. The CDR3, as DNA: TGTGCCAGCAGACAACTACAGGCCTACTTT. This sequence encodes CASRQLQAYF.

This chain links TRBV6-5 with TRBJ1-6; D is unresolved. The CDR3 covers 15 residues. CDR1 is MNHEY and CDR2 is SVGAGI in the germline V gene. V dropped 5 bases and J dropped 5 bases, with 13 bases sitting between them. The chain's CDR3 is CASSRVRADNSPLHF. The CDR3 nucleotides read TGTGCCAGCAGTCGCGTACGGGCCGATAATTCACCCCTCCACTTT.

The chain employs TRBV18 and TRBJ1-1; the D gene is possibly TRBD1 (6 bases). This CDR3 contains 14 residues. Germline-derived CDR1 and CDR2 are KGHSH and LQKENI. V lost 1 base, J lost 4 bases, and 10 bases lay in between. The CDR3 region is CASSPRGPSTEAFF. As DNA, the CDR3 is TGTGCCAGCTCACCACGGGGGCCTAGCACTGAAGCTTTCTTT. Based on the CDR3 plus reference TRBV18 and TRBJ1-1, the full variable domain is NAGVMQNPRHLVRRRGQEARLRCSPMKGHSHVYWYRQLPEEGLKFMVYLQKENIIDESGMPKERFSAEFPKEGPSILRIQQVVRGDSAAYFCASSPRGPSTEAFFGQGTRLTVV.

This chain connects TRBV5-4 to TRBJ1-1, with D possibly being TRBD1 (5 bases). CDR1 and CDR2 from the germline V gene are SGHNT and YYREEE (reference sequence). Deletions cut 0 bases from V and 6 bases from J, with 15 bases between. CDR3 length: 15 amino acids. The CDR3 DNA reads TGTGCCAGCAGCTTGGGGGCAGGGCGAAGCGCTGAAGCTTTCTTT. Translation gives CASSLGAGRSAEAFF.

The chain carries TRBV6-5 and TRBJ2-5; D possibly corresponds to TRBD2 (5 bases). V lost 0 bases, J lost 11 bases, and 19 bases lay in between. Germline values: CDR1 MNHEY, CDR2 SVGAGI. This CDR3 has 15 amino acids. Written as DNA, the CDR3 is TGTGCCAGCAGTTACTCTCCTAGGAGACTGGAGGAGCAGTACTTC. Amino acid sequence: CASSYSPRRLEEQYF.

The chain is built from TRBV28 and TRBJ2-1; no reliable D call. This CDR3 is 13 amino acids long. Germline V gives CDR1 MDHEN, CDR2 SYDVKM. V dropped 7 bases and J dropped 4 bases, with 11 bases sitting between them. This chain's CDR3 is CASTPGRYNEQFF. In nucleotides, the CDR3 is TGTGCCAGCACCCCCGGGCGGTACAATGAGCAGTTCTTC. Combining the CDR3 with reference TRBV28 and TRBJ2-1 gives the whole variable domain DVKVTQSSRYLVKRTGEKVFLECVQDMDHENMFWYRQDPGLGLRLIYFSYDVKMKEKGDIPEGYSVSREKKERFSLILESASTNQTSMYLCASTPGRYNEQFFGPGTRLTVL.

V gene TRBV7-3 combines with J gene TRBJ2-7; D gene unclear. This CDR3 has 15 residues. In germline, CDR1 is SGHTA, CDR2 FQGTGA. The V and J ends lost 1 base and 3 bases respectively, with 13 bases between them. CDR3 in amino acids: CASSLIGDPGYEQYF. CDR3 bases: TGTGCCAGCAGCTTAATTGGGGATCCCGGCTACGAGCAGTACTTC.

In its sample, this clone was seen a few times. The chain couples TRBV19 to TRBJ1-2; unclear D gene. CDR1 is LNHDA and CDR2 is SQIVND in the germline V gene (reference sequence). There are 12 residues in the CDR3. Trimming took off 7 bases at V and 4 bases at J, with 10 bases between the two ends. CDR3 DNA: TGTGCCAGTATGGGGTTGAGCTATGGCTACACCTTC. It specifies CASMGLSYGYTF.

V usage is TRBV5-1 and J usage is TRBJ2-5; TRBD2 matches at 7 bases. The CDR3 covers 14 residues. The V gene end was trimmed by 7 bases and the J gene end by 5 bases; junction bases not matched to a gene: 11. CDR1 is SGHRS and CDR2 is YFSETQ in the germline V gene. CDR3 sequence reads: CASAEGRAGETQYF. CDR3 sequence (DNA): TGCGCCAGCGCCGAGGGGAGGGCCGGTGAGACCCAGTACTTC. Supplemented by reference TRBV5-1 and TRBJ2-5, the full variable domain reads KAGVTQTPRYLIKTRGQQVTLSCSPISGHRSVSWYQQTPGQGLQFLFEYFSETQRNKGNFPGRFSGRQFSNSRSEMNVSTLELGDSALYLCASAEGRAGETQYFGPGTRLLVL.

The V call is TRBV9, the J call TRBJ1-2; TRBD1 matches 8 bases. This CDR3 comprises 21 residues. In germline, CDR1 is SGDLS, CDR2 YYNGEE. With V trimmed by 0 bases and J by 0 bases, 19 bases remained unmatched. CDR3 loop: CASSVVSGGRGRRGPNYGYTF. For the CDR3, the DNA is TGTGCCAGCAGCGTAGTGTCTGGGGGCAGGGGGCGTCGAGGACCTAACTATGGCTACACCTTC.

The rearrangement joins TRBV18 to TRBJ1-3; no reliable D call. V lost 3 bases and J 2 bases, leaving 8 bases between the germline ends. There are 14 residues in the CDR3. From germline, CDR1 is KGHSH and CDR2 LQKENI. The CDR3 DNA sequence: TGTGCCAGCTCACCGGAGGCACCTGGAAACACCATATATTTT. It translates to CASSPEAPGNTIYF.

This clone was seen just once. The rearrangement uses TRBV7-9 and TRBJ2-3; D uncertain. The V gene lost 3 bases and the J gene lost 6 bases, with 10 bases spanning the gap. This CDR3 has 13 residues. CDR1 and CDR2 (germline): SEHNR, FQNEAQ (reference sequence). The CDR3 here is CASSFGNWDTQYF. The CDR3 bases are TGTGCCAGCAGCTTTGGGAATTGGGATACGCAGTATTTT. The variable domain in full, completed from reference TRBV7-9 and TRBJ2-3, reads DTGVSQNPRHKITKRGQNVTFRCDPISEHNRLYWYRQTLGQGPEFLTYFQNEAQLEKSRLLSDRFSAERPKGSFSTLEIQRTEQGDSAMYLCASSFGNWDTQYFGPGTRLTVL.

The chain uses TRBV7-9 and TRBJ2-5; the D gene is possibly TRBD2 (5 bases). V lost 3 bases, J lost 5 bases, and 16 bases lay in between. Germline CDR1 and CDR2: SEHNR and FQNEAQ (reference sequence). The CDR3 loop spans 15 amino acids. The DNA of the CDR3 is TGTGCCAGCAGCTTCACGGGCCTTACGGGGGAGACCCAGTACTTC. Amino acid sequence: CASSFTGLTGETQYF.